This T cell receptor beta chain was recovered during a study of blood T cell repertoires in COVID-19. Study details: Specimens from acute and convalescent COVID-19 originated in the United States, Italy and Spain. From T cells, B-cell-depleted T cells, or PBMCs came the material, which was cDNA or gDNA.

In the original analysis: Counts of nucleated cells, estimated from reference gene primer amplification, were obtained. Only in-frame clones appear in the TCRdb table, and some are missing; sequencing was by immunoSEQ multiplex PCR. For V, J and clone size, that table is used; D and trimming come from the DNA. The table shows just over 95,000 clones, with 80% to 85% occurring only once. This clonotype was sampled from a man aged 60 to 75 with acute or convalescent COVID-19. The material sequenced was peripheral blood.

This chain's CDR3 is CASTPSGRVGEQFF. DNA of the CDR3: TGTGCCAGCACCCCTAGCGGGAGGGTCGGTGAGCAGTTCTTC. The chain links TRBV2 to TRBJ2-1; TRBD2 aligns across 12 bases. CDR3 size: 14 residues. With V trimmed by 7 bases and J by 9 bases, 7 bases remained unmatched. Germline lookup yields CDR1 SNHLY and CDR2 FYNNEI.